This T cell receptor (beta chain) originates from a study of response to subunit inactivated influenza vaccine. TCRdb used MiXCR to reprocess the RT-PCR reads, holding one entry per CDR3 protein. Seen here are about 500,000 distinct CDR3 sequences, 15% to 20% observed once, and the top ten hold less than 4%. As concerns this clonotype: Its antigen remains unknown.

Germline V gene sequence: CDR1 SGHDT, CDR2 YYEEEE. V shed 5 bases, J shed 0 bases, and the junction held 10 bases outside the gene matches. The CDR3 has 17 residues. General observations from the study: Authors suggested that a seasonal influenza vaccination recruits few new T cells each time.

This TCR came from a man aged 50 to 75 who received an inactivated influenza vaccine. The source was CD4+ T cells sorted from PBMCs, collected less than 25 months after vaccination. The chain links TRBV5-6 to TRBJ2-5; TRBD1 matches 10 bases. CDR3 region: CASRRDRGPGYQETQYF. In DNA form, the CDR3 reads TGTGCCAGCAGGAGAGACAGGGGGCCGGGGTACCAAGAGACCCAGTACTTC.